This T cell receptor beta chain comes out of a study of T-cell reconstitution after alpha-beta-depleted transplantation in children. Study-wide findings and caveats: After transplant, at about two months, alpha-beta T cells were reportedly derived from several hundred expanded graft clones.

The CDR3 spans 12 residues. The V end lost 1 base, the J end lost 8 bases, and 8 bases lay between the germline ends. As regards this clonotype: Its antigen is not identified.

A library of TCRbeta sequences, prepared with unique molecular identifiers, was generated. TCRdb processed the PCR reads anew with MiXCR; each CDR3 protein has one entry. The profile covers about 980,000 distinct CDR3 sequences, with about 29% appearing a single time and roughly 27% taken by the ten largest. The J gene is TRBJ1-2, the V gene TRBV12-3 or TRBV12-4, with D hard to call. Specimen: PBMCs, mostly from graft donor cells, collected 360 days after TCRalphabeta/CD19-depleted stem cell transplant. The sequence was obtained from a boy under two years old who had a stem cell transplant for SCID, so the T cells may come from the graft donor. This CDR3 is CASSLGYEGYTF. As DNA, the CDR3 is TGTGCCAGCAGTTTAGGGTATGAGGGCTACACCTTC.